This T cell receptor (beta chain) was captured by sequencing in a study of blood T cell repertoires in COVID-19. Looking at the study overall: Collection of acute and convalescent COVID-19 samples took place in the United States, Italy and Spain. T cells, B-cell-depleted T cells, or PBMCs supplied cDNA or gDNA.

Authors' processing steps: Nucleated cell counts were estimated from reference gene primer amplification. Some clones are missing from TCRdb's copy, which holds only in-frame ones; the method was immunoSEQ multiplex PCR. That table supplies the V and J calls and clone size; D and trimming were determined from the DNA. Among more than 95,000 clones listed, 70% to 80% were seen once. The CDR3 is 13 residues long. V lost 0 bases and J 3 bases, leaving 6 bases between the germline ends. CDR1 is SGHAT, CDR2 FQDESV, per germline (reference sequence). The sequencing input was peripheral blood. This rearrangement joins TRBV11-1 to TRBJ2-7; D may be TRBD2 (5 bases). This sequence was found in a man between 65 and 85 years old with acute or convalescent COVID-19. The CDR3 nucleotides read TGTGCCAGCAGCTTAGCTGGGAGCTACGAGCAGTACTTC. It yields the protein CASSLAGSYEQYF. Filled out from reference TRBV11-1 and TRBJ2-7, the complete variable domain reads EAEVAQSPRYKITEKSQAVAFWCDPISGHATLYWYRQILGQGPELLVQFQDESVVDDSQLPKDRFSAERLKGVDSTLKIQPAELGDSAMYLCASSLAGSYEQYFGPGTRLTVT.